The present T cell receptor beta chain was sequenced within a study of cytomegalovirus exposure and HLA in healthy donors. CDR1 and CDR2 (germline): LGHNA, YNFKEQ. The CDR3 contains 15 residues. The V and J ends lost 1 base and 5 bases respectively, with 12 bases between them. A multiplex PCR was run with 60 Vbeta primers and 13 Jbeta primers. Some clones are missing from TCRdb's copy, which holds only in-frame ones; the method was immunoSEQ multiplex PCR. The sample yields approximately 150,000 clones, 83% seen once. In its sample, this clone was seen once. The specimen sequenced was PBMCs. This sequence was found in a man in his forties or fifties in good health and CMV-seropositive. The chain joins TRBV4-2 to TRBJ1-5; D is uncertain. The CDR3 sequence: CASSQVSGEDQPQHF. CDR3 coding DNA: TGTGCCAGCAGCCAAGTATCCGGGGAAGATCAGCCCCAGCATTTT.